This is a list of T cell receptor beta chains from one sample in a study of OX40 agonist ivuxolimab in advanced cancers. The repertoire was sequenced with immunoSEQ multiplex PCR; TCRdb's copy has only in-frame clones and lacks some. The data hold 95,000 to 100,000 clones, with 85% to 95% observed a single time. The sequenced sample was CD4+ or CD8+ T cells sorted from blood, obtained in a trial of the OX40 agonist ivuxolimab. All receptors come from an adult with an advanced solid tumor such as melanoma, head and neck, liver or kidney cancer. The CDR3 runs from the conserved cysteine through the conserved F or W. D genes are given only for firm matches. Part of the rows lack a size; the others show once, few, many or a class for expanded clones.

clone size	V gene	J gene	D gene	CDR3 DNA	CDR3 protein
.	TRBV9	TRBJ2-2	.	TGTGCCAGCAGTTTTACAGCGAACACCGGGGAGCTGTTTTTT	CASSFTANTGELFF
.	TRBV30	TRBJ2-3	.	TGTGCCTGGAGTGCCGTGGGACTCACAGATACGCAGTATTTT	CAWSAVGLTDTQYF
once	TRBV10-3	TRBJ1-2	TRBD1	TGTGCCATCAGTCGCCCGGGACAGGAGGGCTATGGCTACACCTTC	CAISRPGQEGYGYTF
.	TRBV5-1	TRBJ1-2	.	TGCGCCAGCAGCTTGGTTAACAGTGACTATGGCTACACCTTC	CASSLVNSDYGYTF
.	TRBV5-3	TRBJ2-1	.	TGTGCCAGAAGCGTTCATTGCGAGCAGTTCTTC	CARSVHCEQFF
.	TRBV29-1	TRBJ1-5	.	TGCAGCGTGCAGGGGATGAAGAATCAGCCCCAGCATTTT	CSVQGMKNQPQHF
.	TRBV19	TRBJ1-6	TRBD1	TGTGCCAGTGGACAGGGGGTATATAATTCACCCCTCCACTTT	CASGQGVYNSPLHF
.	TRBV6-5	TRBJ2-1	TRBD2	TGTGCCAGCAGTGCGGGAGTCTACAATGAGCAGTTCTTC	CASSAGVYNEQFF
.	TRBV5-1	TRBJ2-1	.	TGCGCCAGCAGCTTAGGAGGGAGGGGGAATGAGCAGTTCTTC	CASSLGGRGNEQFF
.	TRBV30	TRBJ1-6	TRBD1	TGTGCCTGGGCCGGGACAGGAGATTCACCCCTCCACTTT	CAWAGTGDSPLHF
.	TRBV7-9	TRBJ2-3	TRBD2	TGTGCCAGCAGTTCCCCTAGCGGGGGGGCCATAAATACGCAGTATTTT	CASSSPSGGAINTQYF
once	TRBV2	TRBJ2-7	.	TGTGCCTGCAAGGCGGGGACCCCCTACGAGCAGTACTTC	CACKAGTPYEQYF
.	TRBV5-1	TRBJ1-6	TRBD1	TGCGCCAGCAGCCCAGACAGGGGGGATTCACCCCTCCACTTT	CASSPDRGDSPLHF
few	TRBV7-2	TRBJ1-2	TRBD1	TGTGCCAGCAGCTTAGCGGGGACAGGGGTTGGCTACACCTTC	CASSLAGTGVGYTF
once	TRBV2	TRBJ1-2	TRBD1	TGTGCCAGTACGGGACAGGTTCTCTATGGCTACACCTTC	CASTGQVLYGYTF
.	TRBV6-6	TRBJ1-5	TRBD1	TGTGCCAGCAGTTACGTACAGGGGGTTAGGGGTCAGCCCCAGCATTTT	CASSYVQGVRGQPQHF
.	TRBV25-1	TRBJ1-3	.	TGTGCCAGCAGTCAGCCGGAGTCCCAATACTTCGTCACCATATATTTT	CASSQPESQYFVTIYF
.	TRBV28	TRBJ1-2	TRBD1	TGTGCCAGCAGAACAGGGGGCAGCGGCTACACCTTC	CASRTGGSGYTF
.	TRBV4-3	TRBJ2-1	.	TGCGCCAGCACCTCCTCTACCACCTACAATGAGCAGTTCTTC	CASTSSTTYNEQFF
once	TRBV4-3	TRBJ2-1	TRBD2	TGCGCCAGCAGCGAAGGACTAGCGGTCTACAATGAGCAGTTCTTC	CASSEGLAVYNEQFF
.	TRBV4-1	TRBJ2-1	TRBD1	TGCGCCAGCAGCCAAGTGTGGAGGACAGGGGGCCATGAGCAGTTCTTC	CASSQVWRTGGHEQFF
few	TRBV28	TRBJ1-6	.	TGTGCCAGCAGTTCTATATCCCCCCGGTGGGAAGTTGGTGCACCCCTCCACTTT	CASSSISPRWEVGAPLHF
.	TRBV5-1	TRBJ2-6	.	TGCGCCAGCAGCTTGTACTTGGGGGCCAACGTCCTGACTTTC	CASSLYLGANVLTF
once	TRBV29-1	TRBJ2-7	.	TGCAGCGTTTATTTCCAACCTTACGAGCAGTACTTC	CSVYFQPYEQYF
.	TRBV6-5	TRBJ2-7	.	TGTGCCAGCACAAAGGCCGGGGATAACAACTACGAGCAGTACTTC	CASTKAGDNNYEQYF
.	TRBV7-9	TRBJ1-1	.	TGTGCCAGCAGCTTAGTTGAGAACACTGAAGCTTTCTTT	CASSLVENTEAFF
.	TRBV20-1	TRBJ1-6	.	TGCAGTGCCATGGGGACCTATGAACTCCACTTT	CSAMGTYELHF
.	TRBV7-9	TRBJ2-1	.	TGTGCCAGCAGCTTATCTAGCGTCAATGAGCAGTTCTTC	CASSLSSVNEQFF
once	TRBV5-1	TRBJ1-2	TRBD1	TGCGCCAGCAGCGTGGACAGGGCCTATGGCTACACCTTC	CASSVDRAYGYTF
.	TRBV11-3	TRBJ2-2	.	TGTGCCAGCAGCTTTCAACTTAACACCGGGGAGCTGTTTTTT	CASSFQLNTGELFF
.	TRBV20-1	TRBJ2-3	.	TGCAGTGCTAATAAAGCAGATACGCAGTATTTT	CSANKADTQYF
once	TRBV2	TRBJ2-1	.	TGTGCCAGCCGCGGGGACAGCCCGGGCAGGTTCTTC	CASRGDSPGRFF
.	TRBV29-1	TRBJ2-5	.	TGCAGCGCCACTGGCGGGGCTGAGACCCAGTACTTC	CSATGGAETQYF
.	TRBV6-1	TRBJ1-1	TRBD1	TGTGCCAGCAGAATAGAAGACAGGGGTCCCACTGAAGCTTTCTTT	CASRIEDRGPTEAFF
.	TRBV2	TRBJ1-2	.	TGTGCCAGCAGTGTTCCCCCGGGAAACTATGGCTACACCTTC	CASSVPPGNYGYTF
.	TRBV28	TRBJ2-7	.	TGTGCCAGCAGCCGAGGGGGATCCTACGAGCAGTACTTC	CASSRGGSYEQYF
.	TRBV19	TRBJ2-5	.	TGTGCCAGTAGTCAGACATCCGACGGTTGGGAGACCCAGTACTTC	CASSQTSDGWETQYF
.	TRBV30	TRBJ1-3	.	TGTGTTAGCTCGGGTAGCTCTGGAAACACCATATATTTT	CVSSGSSGNTIYF
.	TRBV4-3	TRBJ2-1	.	TGCGCCAGCAGCCAAGATTTGGCGGAGCCTTACCCATTCTTC	CASSQDLAEPYPFF
.	TRBV6-5	TRBJ1-1	.	TGTGCCAGCAGTTACCGCGGACAAGGGCATAACACTGAAGCTTTCTTT	CASSYRGQGHNTEAFF
.	TRBV30	TRBJ1-1	TRBD1	TGTGCCTTCCGGGACAGGGCGACTGAAGCTTTCTTT	CAFRDRATEAFF
.	TRBV7-2	TRBJ2-1	.	TGTGCCAGCAGCTTAGAGGCGGCGGGGAACAATGAGCAGTTCTTC	CASSLEAAGNNEQFF
.	TRBV5-1	TRBJ2-1	.	TGCGCCAGCAAGTATAGGTTGCGCGGGGATCACAATGAGCAGTTCTTC	CASKYRLRGDHNEQFF
.	TRBV7-2	TRBJ1-1	.	TGTGCCAGCAGCGCCGACACCTTGGGCACTGAAGCTTTCTTT	CASSADTLGTEAFF
.	TRBV30	TRBJ1-3	.	TGTGCCTGGAGTGACGGAGCAGGAAACACCATATATTTT	CAWSDGAGNTIYF
.	TRBV25-1	TRBJ2-2	.	TGTGCCAGCAGTGAATATTACACGCGGGATGGCGGGGAGCTGTTTTTT	CASSEYYTRDGGELFF
once	TRBV19	TRBJ2-2	.	TGTGCCAGTAGTAGGGCAGGGTGGACCGGGGAGCTGTTTTTT	CASSRAGWTGELFF